This T cell receptor beta chain was recovered during a study of blood T cell repertoires in COVID-19. Looking at the study overall: The analysed material was cDNA or gDNA that came from T cells, B-cell-depleted T cells, or PBMCs.

Germline V gives CDR1 MGHRA, CDR2 YSYEKL. Trimming pared 2 bases from V and 0 bases from J, leaving 13 bases between. The CDR3 is 16 residues long. Clones were read by immunoSEQ multiplex PCR, and TCRdb kept only the in-frame ones, dropping some. The repertoire consists of some 260,000 clones, with 60% to 75% occurring once and the leading ten covering 3% to 3.5%. The receptor was derived from a woman older than 75 with acute or convalescent COVID-19. V and J are TRBV4-1 and TRBJ1-1; D is perhaps TRBD1 (5 bases). The sample taken for sequencing was peripheral blood. DNA for the CDR3: TGCGCCAGCAGCCAATCCGTGGGGCGATTGAACACTGAAGCTTTCTTT. Translated, it gives CASSQSVGRLNTEAFF.